The 14 T cell receptor beta chains below come from one sample, sequenced in a study of blood T cell repertoires in COVID-19. The protocol was immunoSEQ multiplex PCR, while the TCRdb copy is restricted to in-frame clones and leaves out a portion. This table holds about 250,000 clones, just under 85% found once. The sequenced material came from peripheral blood. The receptors come from a man aged 45-60 years with acute or convalescent COVID-19.

This chain connects TRBV5-1 to TRBJ2-1; the D gene is possibly TRBD1 (6 bases). Germline CDR1 is SGHRS and CDR2 is YFSETQ. This CDR3 contains 12 residues. V was cut by 4 bases and J by 5 bases, with 7 bases left in between. The CDR3 protein is CASSQGNNEQFF. The CDR3 DNA reads TGCGCCAGCAGCCAGGGGAACAATGAGCAGTTCTTC.

The chain links TRBV11-2 to TRBJ2-1; 9 bases are a match to TRBD1. J gave up 8 bases and V 5 bases, and 13 bases lay outside the gene matches. Germline V gene data show CDR1 as SGHAT and CDR2 as FQNNGV. CDR3 length: 16 amino acids. In nucleotides, the CDR3 is TGTGCCAGCAGCGTCCTAGGGACAGGGATACGGGATGAGCAGTTCTTC. Encoded protein: CASSVLGTGIRDEQFF.

V usage is TRBV19 and J usage is TRBJ1-6; 8 bases map to TRBD1. Trimming at V came to 5 bases and at J to 10 bases, leaving 4 bases not matched to a gene. Germline CDR1 reads LNHDA; CDR2 reads SQIVND (reference sequence). The CDR3 runs 13 residues. The CDR3 protein is CASSSGGGSPLHF. Here the CDR3 DNA reads TGTGCCAGTAGTTCAGGGGGCGGATCACCCCTCCACTTT.

V is TRBV11-2 and J is TRBJ2-7, with D hard to call. The CDR3 runs to 13 residues. Trimming removed 1 base at V and 3 bases at J, with 7 bases between. Germline V lookup: CDR1 SGHAT, CDR2 FQNNGV. CDR3 protein: CASSLATNYEQYF. CDR3 DNA sequence: TGTGCCAGCAGCTTAGCTACGAACTACGAGCAGTACTTC.

This sequence joins TRBV27 and TRBJ2-7; 7 bases are a match to TRBD1. Per the germline V gene, CDR1 is MNHEY and CDR2 is SMNVEV (reference sequence). V shed 4 bases and J 4 bases; nucleotides not matched to a gene: 7. The CDR3 contains 14 residues. The CDR3 here is CASSYGTAIYEQYF. CDR3 bases: TGTGCCAGCAGTTACGGGACAGCGATTTACGAGCAGTACTTC.

The chain uses TRBV11-3 and TRBJ2-1, with D tentatively TRBD1 (6 bases). Trimming pared 5 bases from V and 0 bases from J, leaving 17 bases between. The CDR3 is made up of 17 amino acids. CDR1 and CDR2 (germline): SGHNT, YENEEA. This CDR3 reads CASSPHRVRNSYNEQFF. CDR3 in DNA: TGTGCCAGCAGCCCCCACAGGGTTCGAAACTCCTACAATGAGCAGTTCTTC.

This clone has a single count. This chain connects TRBV4-2 to TRBJ2-2, with 8 bases that match TRBD2. The CDR3 contains 16 residues. Germline V lookup: CDR1 LGHNA, CDR2 YNFKEQ. With V trimmed by 1 base and J by 6 bases, 7 bases remained unmatched. The CDR3 loop reads CASSQGVAGRPGELFF. The CDR3 DNA reads as TGTGCCAGCAGCCAAGGGGTAGCGGGGAGACCCGGGGAGCTGTTTTTT.

The CDR3 bases are TGTGCCAGCAGTGAAGGGACAGCCCCGGTGGCTTTCTTT. Amino acids: CASSEGTAPVAFF. This chain links TRBV2 with TRBJ1-1; D is possibly TRBD1 (6 bases). This CDR3 contains 13 residues. Germline V gene data show CDR1 as SNHLY and CDR2 as FYNNEI. V was clipped by 1 base and J by 11 bases, with 14 bases between them.

The chain links TRBV14 to TRBJ2-7, with D possibly matching TRBD2 (6 bases). Trimming took 5 bases from V and 0 from J, leaving 20 bases between them. The germline gives CDR1 SGHDN, CDR2 FVKESK. This CDR3 region has 17 residues. CDR3 DNA sequence: TGTGCCAGCAGCAAGCCCTCCCCGGGGGTCCCCTCCTACGAGCAGTACTTC. Translated, it gives CASSKPSPGVPSYEQYF.

V usage is TRBV11-1 and J usage is TRBJ2-1; D is undetermined. CDR3 length equals 12 residues. Germline CDR1 is SGHAT and CDR2 is FQDESV (reference sequence). Trimming pared 1 base from V and 9 bases from J, leaving 7 bases between. CDR3 bases: TGTGCCAGCAGCTTAGATGAGCGTGAGCAGTTCTTC. As protein: CASSLDEREQFF.

V usage is TRBV24-1 and J usage is TRBJ1-2; no definite D call. Germline V lookup: CDR1 KGHDR, CDR2 SFDVKD. Deletions cut 6 bases from V and 7 bases from J, with 8 bases between. The CDR3 spans 11 residues. The CDR3 is CATSPGFGYTF. In DNA, the CDR3 is TGTGCCACCAGTCCAGGTTTTGGCTACACCTTC.

The chain links TRBV19 to TRBJ1-1, with 8 bases matching TRBD1. This CDR3 is built from 15 residues. V was clipped by 5 bases and J by 1 base; unmatched bases: 6. Germline loops: CDR1 LNHDA, CDR2 SQIVND (reference sequence). The CDR3 spells CASSPQTGENTEAFF. CDR3 nucleotides: TGTGCCAGTAGTCCTCAGACAGGGGAGAACACTGAAGCTTTCTTT.

A few counts support this clone. This sequence joins TRBV6-5 and TRBJ2-5; 11 nucleotides agree with TRBD2. The CDR3 totals 15 residues. Germline V CDR1 and CDR2: MNHEY, SVGAGI. V was pared by 6 bases and J by 2 bases, with 5 bases of the junction left unmatched. The CDR3 region is CASRPGLAVQETQYF. CDR3 in DNA: TGTGCCAGCAGACCGGGACTAGCGGTTCAAGAGACCCAGTACTTC.

This chain connects TRBV18 to TRBJ2-2; 11 nucleotides align to TRBD2. In germline, CDR1 is KGHSH, CDR2 LQKENI. CDR3 size: 16 residues. V lost 4 bases to trimming and J lost 6 bases; unmatched junction nucleotides: 7. CDR3 protein: CASSQTSGAGAGELFF. CDR3 bases: TGTGCCAGCTCACAGACTAGCGGGGCAGGCGCCGGGGAGCTGTTTTTT.